The rows below give T cell receptor beta chains drawn from one sample of a study of T-cell memory formation after mild COVID-19. TCRdb analysed the 5' RACE reads with MiXCR anew, one entry per CDR3 protein. The sample has 540,000 or so distinct CDR3 sequences; about a fifth are singletons. Sequenced: PBMCs or a T cell subset sorted from them (not recorded which). These receptors came from an adult woman who had mild COVID-19 (a few samples of this study predate the infection). Cell type and time point are not known. Both conserved end residues are part of each CDR3. The D gene is left open where the match is weak. Size tells how often a clone was seen (once, few, many) or the class of an expanded clone, and some rows leave it out.

D,size,V,J,DNA,CDR3
-,-,TRBV19,TRBJ2-7,TGTGCCAGTAGTATAGGCGGACCGAGCTCCTACGAGCAGTACTTC,CASSIGGPSSYEQYF
TRBD1,-,TRBV4-3,TRBJ1-2,TGCGCCAGCAGCCAAGATCAGGAGGGGGCTTTCCAGTCCGGCTACACCTTC,CASSQDQEGAFQSGYTF
TRBD2,-,TRBV2,TRBJ2-3,TGTGCCAGTCTGCGGGGAACTAGCGGTTTCACAGATACGCAGTATTTT,CASLRGTSGFTDTQYF
-,few,TRBV28,TRBJ2-4,TGTGCCAGCAGCCATCATGGCAGGGTGGAAAACATTCAGTACTTC,CASSHHGRVENIQYF
TRBD1,few,TRBV20-1,TRBJ1-2,TGCAGTGCGAGACAGGGTGACTATGGCTACACCTTC,CSARQGDYGYTF
TRBD1,few,TRBV2,TRBJ2-5,TGTGCCAGCAGTGAAGCGGGACAGGGTGTGGAGACCCAGTACTTC,CASSEAGQGVETQYF
TRBD2,few,TRBV5-1,TRBJ2-1,TGCGCCAGCAGCTTGGGACTAGCGGGTTTCCATGAGCAGTTCTTC,CASSLGLAGFHEQFF
-,-,TRBV4-1,TRBJ2-2,TGCGCCAGCAGCCCGACAGGAGTGGTGCTGACCGGGGAGCTGTTTTTT,CASSPTGVVLTGELFF
-,few,TRBV2,TRBJ1-3,TGTGCCAGCAGTGAAAGCAGGGTAGCTGGAAACACCATATATTTT,CASSESRVAGNTIYF
-,few,TRBV7-6,TRBJ2-1,TGTGCCAGCAGCCCCTCTGTCTACAATGAGCAGTTCTTC,CASSPSVYNEQFF
-,few,TRBV5-1,TRBJ2-7,TGCGCCAGCAGCTTAAGTCAGCGGGTCTTACCCTACGAGCAGTACTTC,CASSLSQRVLPYEQYF
-,-,TRBV11-2,TRBJ2-5,TGTGCCAGCAGCAGCAGTGCGTGGCAGCTCCAAGAGACCCAGTACTTC,CASSSSAWQLQETQYF
-,few,TRBV5-4,TRBJ2-7,TGTGCCAGCAGCTTCGTGGTGGGGGGGCAGGACGAGCAGTACTTC,CASSFVVGGQDEQYF
-,-,TRBV20-1,TRBJ1-2,TGCAGTGGGAGCGGGGGGGTGCGAGGCTACACCTTC,CSGSGGVRGYTF
-,many,TRBV5-1,TRBJ1-1,TGCGCCAGCAGCCCCGCCGGACTTTTAAACACTGAAGCTTTCTTT,CASSPAGLLNTEAFF
-,-,TRBV24-1,TRBJ2-6,TGTGCCACCAGTGACACCGGGTCCTACTCTGGGGCCAACGTCCTGACTTTC,CATSDTGSYSGANVLTF
-,few,TRBV13,TRBJ2-5,TGTGCCAGCAGCTTTGGCGGGGAGCGGTACTCAGCTCAAGAGACCCAGTACTTC,CASSFGGERYSAQETQYF
TRBD1,few,TRBV4-3,TRBJ2-1,TGCGCCAGCAGCCAAGGAGGACAGGGGCGGAATGAGCAGTTCTTC,CASSQGGQGRNEQFF
TRBD1,-,TRBV9,TRBJ1-5,TGTGCCAGCAGCTCAGGACAGGGGAGTCAGCCCCAGCATTTT,CASSSGQGSQPQHF
TRBD1,-,TRBV29-1,TRBJ1-1,TGCAGCCCTCGGACAGGGAAGCTTGGTACTGAAGCTTTCTTT,CSPRTGKLGTEAFF
TRBD1,many,TRBV2,TRBJ2-7,TGTGCCAGTTGTAGGGACAGGGACCACGAGCAGTACTTC,CASCRDRDHEQYF
TRBD2,-,TRBV12-3/TRBV12-4,TRBJ2-3,TGTGCCAGCAGTTGGGGCGGGAGGGCAGATACGCAGTATTTT,CASSWGGRADTQYF
-,many,TRBV7-8,TRBJ2-1,TGTGCCAGCAGCTTATTCGATTACCACTCCTACAATGAGCAGTTCTTC,CASSLFDYHSYNEQFF
TRBD1,-,TRBV29-1,TRBJ2-2,TGCAGCGTCGGGACAGGGGGCCTCGGGGAGCTGTTTTTT,CSVGTGGLGELFF
-,few,TRBV7-6,TRBJ2-5,TGTGCCAGCAGCTTCTGGTCTAGGGAAGAGACCCAGTACTTC,CASSFWSREETQYF
-,many,TRBV7-2,TRBJ1-1,TGTGCCAGCAGGACGGGACGCCATCCGAACACTGAAGCTTTCTTT,CASRTGRHPNTEAFF
-,-,TRBV12-3/TRBV12-4,TRBJ2-4,TGTGCCAGCAGTTCGACGGACAGCCTAGCCAAAAACATTCAGTACTTC,CASSSTDSLAKNIQYF
-,-,TRBV29-1,TRBJ1-2,TGCAGCGTCAAGGACAGAGCAACTGGCTACACCTTC,CSVKDRATGYTF
-,many,TRBV7-9,TRBJ2-3,TGTGCCAGCAGCTCCCGGCTGGGTACAGATACGCAGTATTTT,CASSSRLGTDTQYF
-,many,TRBV30,TRBJ2-7,TGTGCCTGCGGGATGGACAGACCCTACGAGCAGTACTTC,CACGMDRPYEQYF
-,-,TRBV11-2,TRBJ1-1,TGTGCCAGCAGCTTAGTTCCGGGGCCCACTGAAGCTTTCTTT,CASSLVPGPTEAFF
-,few,TRBV2,TRBJ2-4,TGTGCCAGCAGTGAGTCTCGCCGTCGGAATCCCCCTCCCAAAAACATTCAGTACTTC,CASSESRRRNPPPKNIQYF
TRBD1,few,TRBV12-3/TRBV12-4,TRBJ2-5,TGTGCCAGCTCACTGACAGGGGAGGCGGAGACCCAGTACTTC,CASSLTGEAETQYF
TRBD1,-,TRBV5-1,TRBJ1-1,TGCGCCAGCAGCCCGGGACAGGGGGTGGCTGAAGCTTTCTTT,CASSPGQGVAEAFF
TRBD2,-,TRBV7-6,TRBJ2-3,TGTGCCAGCAGCTTAGATCTAGCGGGGGAGACAGATACGCAGTATTTT,CASSLDLAGETDTQYF
-,few,TRBV29-1,TRBJ2-2,TGCAGCGTTGAAGTCGATGGGGAACAGGCGAACACCGGGGAGCTGTTTTTT,CSVEVDGEQANTGELFF
-,-,TRBV12-3/TRBV12-4,TRBJ2-2,TGTGCCAGCAGTTCTGGTAAACGCTCGAGCCGGGAGCTGTTTTTT,CASSSGKRSSRELFF
TRBD1,-,TRBV7-9,TRBJ1-1,TGTGCCAGCAGCCACCCACAGGGGCTGAACACTGAAGCTTTCTTT,CASSHPQGLNTEAFF
-,-,TRBV10-3,TRBJ1-3,TGTGCCATCAGCCCAGTGACGTCTGGAAACACCATATATTTT,CAISPVTSGNTIYF
-,-,TRBV7-2,TRBJ2-4,TGTGCCAGCAGCTACGCTCCTAAGGGCATTCAGTACTTC,CASSYAPKGIQYF
-,few,TRBV12-3/TRBV12-4,TRBJ2-1,TGTGCCAGCAGTTTAATGGCAAATGAGCAGTTCTTC,CASSLMANEQFF
-,few,TRBV6-2/TRBV6-3,TRBJ1-5,TGTGCCAGCAGTTACTCGCACCGGCAGCCCCAGCATTTT,CASSYSHRQPQHF
-,-,TRBV5-1,TRBJ2-6,TGCGCCAGCAGCGCCACAGGCTACTCCGGATCTGGGGCCAACGTCCTGACTTTC,CASSATGYSGSGANVLTF
TRBD1,-,TRBV12-3/TRBV12-4,TRBJ2-5,TGTGCCAGCACTCCGGGACAGGGGACCTCAGAGACCCAGTACTTC,CASTPGQGTSETQYF
TRBD1,-,TRBV20-1,TRBJ1-1,TGCAGTGCTAGAGATTGGGGGACAGGGGCCACTGAAGCTTTCTTT,CSARDWGTGATEAFF
-,few,TRBV4-1,TRBJ1-2,TGCGCCAGCAGCCACGTCCCCCTGCGGGGCTACACCTTC,CASSHVPLRGYTF
-,-,TRBV5-1,TRBJ1-1,TGCGCCAGCAGATTAAAACAGGAAACCCTTGGCTTATTCGCCTTCATGAACACTGAAGCTTTCTTT,CASRLKQETLGLFAFMNTEAFF
-,few,TRBV6-1,TRBJ2-1,TGTGCCAGCAGAGTGGACTCGAGCTCCTACAATGAGCAGTTCTTC,CASRVDSSSYNEQFF
-,few,TRBV5-1,TRBJ2-2,TGCGCCAGCAGCGTCCTACAGGGTACCGGGGAGCTGTTTTTT,CASSVLQGTGELFF